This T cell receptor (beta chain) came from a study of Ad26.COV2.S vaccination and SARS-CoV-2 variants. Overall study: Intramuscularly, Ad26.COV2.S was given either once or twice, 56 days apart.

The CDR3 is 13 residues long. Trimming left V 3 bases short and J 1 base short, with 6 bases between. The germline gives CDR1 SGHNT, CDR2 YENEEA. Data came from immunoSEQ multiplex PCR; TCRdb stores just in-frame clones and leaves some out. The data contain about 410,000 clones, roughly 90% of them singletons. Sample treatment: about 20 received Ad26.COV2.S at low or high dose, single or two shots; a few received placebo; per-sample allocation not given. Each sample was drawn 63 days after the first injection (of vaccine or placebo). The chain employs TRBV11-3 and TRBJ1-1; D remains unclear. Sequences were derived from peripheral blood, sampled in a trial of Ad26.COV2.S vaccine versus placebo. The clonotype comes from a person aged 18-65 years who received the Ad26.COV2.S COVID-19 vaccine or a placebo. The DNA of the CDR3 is TGTGCCAGCAGCTTGGGGTGGAACACTGAAGCTTTCTTT. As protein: CASSLGWNTEAFF.